The clone carrying this TCR beta chain was seen only a few times. Its antigen is undetermined. The entry originates in a study of T cells after yellow fever vaccination. Findings and caveats of the study: Researchers noted that a small share of clonotypes showed up in both CD4 and CD8 compartments.

The germline gives CDR1 MNHNS, CDR2 SASEGT. This CDR3 has 16 amino acids. Losses at the gene ends were 6 bases for V and 4 bases for J; bases not matched to a gene: 8. TCRdb reprocessed the 5' RACE reads via MiXCR and lists one record per CDR3 protein. The sample records about 360,000 distinct CDR3 sequences, about 6% being singletons. This TCR was recovered from a man between 25 and 39 years old who received the YFV17D yellow fever vaccine. Sequencing was performed on PBMCs, taken 5 days after the yellow fever booster vaccination. This sequence joins TRBV6-1 and TRBJ2-7; 14 nucleotides match TRBD2. CDR3 in amino acids: CASRRGLAGAEYEQYF. The CDR3 DNA sequence: TGTGCCAGCAGGAGGGGACTAGCGGGAGCGGAATACGAGCAGTACTTC.